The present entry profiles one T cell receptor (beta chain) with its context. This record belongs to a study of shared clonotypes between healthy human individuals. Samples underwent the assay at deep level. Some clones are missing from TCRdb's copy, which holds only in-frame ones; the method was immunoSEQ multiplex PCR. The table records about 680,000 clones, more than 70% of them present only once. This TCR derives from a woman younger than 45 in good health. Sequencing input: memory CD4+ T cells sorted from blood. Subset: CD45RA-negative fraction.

The CDR3, as DNA: TGTGCCAGCAGCTTAGTCGGAATCTCTGGGGCCAACGTCCTGACTTTC. Amino acids: CASSLVGISGANVLTF. The genes are TRBV7-2 and TRBJ2-6; D remains unclear. CDR3 size: 16 residues. V lost 1 base and J 0 bases, leaving 7 bases between the germline ends. Germline lookup yields CDR1 SGHTA and CDR2 FQGNSA. Based on the CDR3 plus reference TRBV7-2 and TRBJ2-6, the full variable domain is GAGVSQSPSNKVTEKGKDVELRCDPISGHTALYWYRQSLGQGLEFLIYFQGNSAPDKSGLPSDRFSAERTGGSVSTLTIQRTQQEDSAVYLCASSLVGISGANVLTFGAGSRLTVL.